The entry that follows covers one T cell receptor (beta chain) sequence. This clone was seen a single time. The antigen it recognizes is unknown. Base qualities are not at hand, and no much larger clone is one base apart. The immunoSEQ Assay, a bias-controlled multiplex PCR, was used to amplify TCRbeta CDR3 regions from genomic DNA. The original pipeline was this. The number of nucleated cells in each sample was estimated by amplification of reference gene primers within the assay. Sequence reads were collapsed and filtered to measure the absolute abundance of every unique TCRbeta CDR3 rearrangement. For each sample, productive Simpson clonality was calculated as the square root of Simpson's diversity index over productive rearrangements. Imported from immuneACCESS, the table was reduced by TCRdb to in-frame sequences with V and J called. These copies leave out some clones; in studies compared against another copy, an unresolved V gene accounts for under half, and the cause of the remainder is not known. V, J and clone size reflect that table, while D and trimming were determined from the DNA. The sample table holds some 150,000 clones, of which 70% to 90% were seen once. The ten biggest clones cover about 3% of the sample.

Each collaborating institution followed its own protocols to collect whole blood in K2EDTA tubes. Collaborator samples were shipped for TCRbeta analysis as frozen whole blood, isolated PBMCs, or DNA extracted from either sample type. V lost 4 bases and J lost 1 base, and the count of bases not matched to a germline gene is 4. Reading from cysteine to phenylalanine, the CDR3 counts 14 amino acids. Only the CDR3 part of the read is kept: 42 bases, read in frame from the first base. CDR1 SGHRS and CDR2 YFSETQ were looked up in the germline V gene. These data are taken from a study of blood T cell repertoires in COVID-19 (dated by TCRdb to the early 2020s). The study in broad terms: Samples from collaborators originated in the United States, Italy and Spain and spanned both the acute and convalescent phases of COVID-19. The prospective study material was composed of cDNA or gDNA derived from T cells, B-cell-depleted T cells, or PBMCs. The dataset comprised deeply sampled blood TCRbeta repertoires from subjects exposed to, actively infected with, or recovered from COVID-19. The repertoires were released in a freely available public database intended as a resource for research on the immune response to SARS-CoV-2. The samples were drawn from two sources: the first 160 participants of the ongoing ImmuneRACE study, and 1,200 or so subjects contributed by 6 global collaborators. A de-identified subject ID, COVID-19 status, age in years and sex were almost always included in the sample metadata. Where available, HLA class I and class II types were obtained from metadata supplied by the sample provider rather than from assay-based typing. The study at large found these results: The quantity of clinical and demographic metadata differed by source and by participant and was supplied without curation.

Sequencing was done on a sample of peripheral blood. Rearrangement joined TRBV5-1 to TRBJ2-7, with 8 bases matching TRBD2. The TCR originated in a middle-aged woman with active or convalescent COVID-19. The nucleotide sequence reads as follows: TGCGCCAGCAGCCCGGGAGGGCGGTCCTACGAGCAGTACTTC. Its translation reads: CASSPGGRSYEQYF.